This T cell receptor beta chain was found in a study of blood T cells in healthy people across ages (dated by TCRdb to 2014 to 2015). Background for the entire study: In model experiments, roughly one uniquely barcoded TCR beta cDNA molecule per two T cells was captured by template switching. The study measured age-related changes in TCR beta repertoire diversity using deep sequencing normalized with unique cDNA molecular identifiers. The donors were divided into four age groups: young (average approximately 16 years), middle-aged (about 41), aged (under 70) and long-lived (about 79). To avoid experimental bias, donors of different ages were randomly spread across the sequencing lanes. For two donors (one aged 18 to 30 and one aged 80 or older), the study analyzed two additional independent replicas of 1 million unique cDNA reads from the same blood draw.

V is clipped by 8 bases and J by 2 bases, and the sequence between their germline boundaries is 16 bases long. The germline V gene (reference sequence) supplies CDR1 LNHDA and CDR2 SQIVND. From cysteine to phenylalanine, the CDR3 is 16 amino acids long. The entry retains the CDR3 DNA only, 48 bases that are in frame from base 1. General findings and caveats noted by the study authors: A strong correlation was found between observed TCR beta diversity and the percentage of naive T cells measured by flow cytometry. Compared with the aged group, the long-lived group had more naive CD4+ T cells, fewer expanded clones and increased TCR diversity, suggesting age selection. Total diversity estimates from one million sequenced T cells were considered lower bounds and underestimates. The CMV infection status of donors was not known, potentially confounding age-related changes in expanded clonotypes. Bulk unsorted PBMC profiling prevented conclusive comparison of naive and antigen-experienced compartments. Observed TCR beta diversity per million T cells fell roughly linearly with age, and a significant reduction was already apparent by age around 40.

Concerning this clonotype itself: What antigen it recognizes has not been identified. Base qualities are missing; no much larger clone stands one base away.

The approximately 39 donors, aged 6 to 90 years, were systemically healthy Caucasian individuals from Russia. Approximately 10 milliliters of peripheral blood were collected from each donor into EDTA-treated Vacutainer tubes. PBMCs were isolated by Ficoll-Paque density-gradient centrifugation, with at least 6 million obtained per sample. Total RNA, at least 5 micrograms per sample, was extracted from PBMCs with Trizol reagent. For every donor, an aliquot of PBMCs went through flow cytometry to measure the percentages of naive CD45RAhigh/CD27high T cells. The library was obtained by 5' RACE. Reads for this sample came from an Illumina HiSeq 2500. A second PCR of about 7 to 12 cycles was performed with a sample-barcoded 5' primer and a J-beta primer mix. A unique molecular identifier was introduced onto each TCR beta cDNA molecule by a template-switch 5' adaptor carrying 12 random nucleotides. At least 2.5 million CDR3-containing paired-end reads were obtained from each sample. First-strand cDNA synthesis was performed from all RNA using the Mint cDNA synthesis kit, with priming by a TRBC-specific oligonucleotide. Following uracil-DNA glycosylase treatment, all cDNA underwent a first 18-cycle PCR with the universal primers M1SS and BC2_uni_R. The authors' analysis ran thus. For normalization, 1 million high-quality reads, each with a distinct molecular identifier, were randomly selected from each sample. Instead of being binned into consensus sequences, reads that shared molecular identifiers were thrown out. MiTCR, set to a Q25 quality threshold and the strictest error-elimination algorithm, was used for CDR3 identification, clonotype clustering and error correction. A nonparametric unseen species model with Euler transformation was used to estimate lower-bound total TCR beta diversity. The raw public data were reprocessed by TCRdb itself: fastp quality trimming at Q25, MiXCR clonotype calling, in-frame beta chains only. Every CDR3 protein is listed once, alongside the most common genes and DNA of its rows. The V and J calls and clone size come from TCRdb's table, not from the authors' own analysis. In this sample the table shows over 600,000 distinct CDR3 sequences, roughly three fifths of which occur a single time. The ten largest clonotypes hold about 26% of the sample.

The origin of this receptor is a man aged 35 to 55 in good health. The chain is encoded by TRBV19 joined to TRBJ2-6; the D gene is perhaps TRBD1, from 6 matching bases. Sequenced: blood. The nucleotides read TGTGCCAGTTTGGATGAGGGGGTCACTGGGGCCAACGTCCTGACTTTC. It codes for CASLDEGVTGANVLTF.